Following are 22 T cell receptor gamma chains from one sample sequenced in a study of γδ T cells in repeated Plasmodium falciparum infection. TCRdb called clones from the multiplex PCR reads again using CATT. The data contain 25,000 to 35,000 gamma-chain clones, roughly 1.4% of them singletons. Flow sorting of PBMC yielded separate Vgamma9/Vdelta2+ and Vdelta2-negative gammadelta T cell populations for bulk repertoire analysis. Sequenced input: gamma-delta T cells from blood. These receptors were collected from a pool of human donors (malaria-infected and uninfected, not separated).

Of note for this clone: TCRdb pairs this DNA with a much larger clone's protein that differs at residue 4, likely a read error; the protein shown was translated from the DNA. V gene TRGV9 combines with J gene TRGJ1 or TRGJ2. Because TCRdb records no J gene, it was assigned here through a match of the DNA to germline. CDR1 and CDR2 (germline): GITISATS, ISYDGTV (reference sequence). This CDR3 has 13 amino acids. The chain's CDR3 is CALGEACYYKKLF. CDR3 nucleotide sequence: TGTGCCTTGGGGGAAGCTTGTTATTATAAGAAACTCTTT.

The table lists this clone with many counts. This rearrangement joins TRGV5 to TRGJ1 or TRGJ2. No J gene is reported in TCRdb; it was inferred here by comparing the DNA with germline. This CDR3 spans 12 amino acids. V lost 5 bases, J lost 4 bases, and 5 bases stayed unmatched. CDR1 is VINAFY and CDR2 is YDVSNSKD in the germline V gene. CDR3 sequence (DNA): TGTGCCACCTGGGCCACATATTATAAGAAACTCTTT. Amino acids: CATWATYYKKLF.

This clone was detected a few times. TCRdb attributes to this sequence the protein of a much larger clone, which differs from the DNA translation at residue 9; a read error is likely, and the protein displayed is translated from the DNA. The chain carries TRGV9 and TRGJP. TCRdb leaves out the J gene; it was filled in here by matching the DNA to germline. In germline, CDR1 is GITISATS, CDR2 ISYDGTV (reference sequence). The CDR3 has 18 amino acids. CDR3 coding DNA: TGTGCCTTGTGGCAGGTGAGCCGGCATGAGTTGGGCAAAAAAATCAAGGTATTT. Its protein product is CALWQVSRHELGKKIKVF.

Regarding this clone: The TCRdb protein, from a much larger clone, departs from this DNA's translation at residue 3, likely by read error; the protein shown derives from the DNA. The chain links TRGV5 to TRGJ1 or TRGJ2. CDR3 length equals 13 residues. Germline values: CDR1 VINAFY, CDR2 YDVSNSKD. The CDR3 nucleotides are TGTGCCCCCTGGGACAGGCCCAGCTCTAAGAAACTCTTT. Protein sequence: CAPWDRPSSKKLF.

This clone was detected ten times or more. TCRdb's protein, taken from a much larger clone, differs from this DNA's translation at residue 9, likely owing to a read error; the protein displayed comes from the DNA. The rearrangement uses TRGV9 and TRGJP. TCRdb offers no J gene call, so here the DNA was matched to germline to obtain one. This CDR3 is 17 amino acids long. Germline CDR1 GITISATS, CDR2 ISYDGTV (reference sequence). CDR3 region: CALWEDRQGLGKKIKVF. The DNA for the CDR3 is TGTGCCTTGTGGGAGGACCGGCAAGGGTTGGGCAAAAAAATCAAGGTATTT.

As concerns this clone: It differs at one base from a far larger clone, so likely a read error. Other DNA sequences within the sample encode an identical CDR3. Called V gene: TRGV3; the J gene was not called. This CDR3 spans 13 amino acids. Germline V gives CDR1 VTNTFY, CDR2 YDVSTARD (reference sequence). CDR3 nucleotide sequence: TGTGCCACCTGGGACAGCCCTTATTATAAGAAGCTCTTT. Its protein product is CATWDSPYYKKLF.

As concerns this clone: TCRdb lists the protein of a much larger clone for this DNA, which differs at residue 5, so this is likely a read error; the protein given here is translated from the DNA itself. J is TRGJ1 or TRGJ2 and V is TRGV9. TCRdb is silent on the J gene; assignment here came from matching the DNA to germline. Trimming took 6 bases from V and 7 from J; bases not matched to a gene: 12. In germline, CDR1 is GITISATS, CDR2 ISYDGTV (reference sequence). The CDR3 is 13 amino acids. The CDR3 DNA is TGTGCCTTGTGGTACTCCCCGTGGTATAAGAAACTCTTT. This codes for CALWYSPWYKKLF.

Regarding this clone: The TCRdb record carries a much larger clone's protein, which differs from this DNA's translation at residue 4; a read error is the likely cause, and the protein listed here is the DNA translation. DNA for the CDR3: TGTGCCTTGTGTGAGGTGCAAAGGGGTTATAAGAAACTCTTT. Translation: CALCEVQRGYKKLF. This chain connects TRGV9 to TRGJ1 or TRGJ2. The J gene, not given by TCRdb, was assigned here from a germline match of the nucleotide sequence. This CDR3 has 14 residues. Germline V gives CDR1 GITISATS, CDR2 ISYDGTV (reference sequence).

This clone was seen repeatedly, ten times or more. The protein in TCRdb stems from a much larger clone and differs at residue 10 from this DNA's translation, likely a read error; here the protein is translated from the DNA. The CDR3 region has the DNA TGTGCCTTGTGGGAGGTGCTCGTGTTGGACAAAAAAATCAAGGTATTT. It is translated as CALWEVLVLDKKIKVF. The chain employs TRGV9 and TRGJP. TCRdb offers no J gene call, so here the DNA was matched to germline to obtain one. This CDR3 has 16 residues. CDR1 is GITISATS, CDR2 ISYDGTV, per germline (reference sequence).

The sample holds a few counts of this clone. TCRdb shows a much larger clone's protein in place of this DNA's translation, and the two differ at residues 11 and 12, likely through a read error; the protein shown is translated from the DNA. DNA of the CDR3: TGTGCCTTGTGGGAGGTTCGGGGGGGTTGGCTCAGGATATTT. It specifies CALWEVRGGWLRIF. The J segment was not called; the V segment is TRGV9. From germline, CDR1 is GITISATS and CDR2 ISYDGTV (reference sequence). The CDR3 totals 14 residues.

This clone was seen more than once but under ten times. The protein TCRdb gives is from a much larger clone and does not agree with this DNA's translation at residue 10, likely a read error; the protein shown here comes from the DNA. The chain employs TRGV2 and TRGJP2. The CDR3 sequence is 17 residues long. J lost 4 bases, V lost 3 bases, and 14 bases had no gene match. Per germline, CDR1 EGSNGY and CDR2 YDSYNSKV. The CDR3, as DNA: TGTGCCACCTGGGACCTACAGACGTATAATAGTGATTGGATCAAGACGTTT. Translating it yields CATWDLQTYNSDWIKTF.

This clone was detected many times. Other DNA sequences in this specimen translate into the identical CDR3. V usage is TRGV2 and J usage is TRGJ1 or TRGJ2. Germline loops: CDR1 EGSNGY, CDR2 YDSYNSKV. V lost 0 bases, J lost 8 bases, and 13 bases stayed unmatched. The CDR3 sequence is 15 residues long. DNA of the CDR3: TGTGCCACCTGGGACGGGCTACCCCGTTTGGATAAGAAACTCTTT. Residues: CATWDGLPRLDKKLF.

In its sample, this clone is medium-sized (0.01 to 0.1%). Different DNA sequences within this sample yield the same CDR3. V and J are TRGV9 and TRGJP. V shed 0 bases and J 7 bases; nucleotides not matched to a gene: 3. The germline gives CDR1 GITISATS, CDR2 ISYDGTV (reference sequence). CDR3 size: 16 residues. As DNA, the CDR3 is TGTGCCTTGTGGGAGGTGTCTGAGTTGGGCAAAAAAATCAAGGTATTT. Encoded protein: CALWEVSELGKKIKVF.

On this clone itself: A far larger clone is one base from this, pointing to a likely read error. Other DNA variants within this sample encode the same CDR3. V and J are TRGV8 and TRGJ1 or TRGJ2. TCRdb does not report a J gene; here it was assigned by matching the DNA to germline references. Germline V gene sequence: CDR1 VENAVY, CDR2 YDSYNSRV. With V trimmed by 0 bases and J by 5 bases, 7 bases remained unmatched. The CDR3 runs to 14 residues. The DNA of the CDR3 is TGTGCCACCTGGGATAGGCCCCAGGATTATAAGAAACTCTTT. This gives the protein CATWDRPQDYKKLF.

This clone was counted only a few times. The protein TCRdb gives is from a much larger clone and does not agree with this DNA's translation at residue 3, likely a read error; the protein shown here comes from the DNA. CDR3 loop: CASWEIFYYKKLF. The CDR3 region has the DNA TGTGCCTCGTGGGAGATTTTTTATTATAAGAAACTCTTT. V gene TRGV9 combines with J gene TRGJ1 or TRGJ2. Here the J gene was assigned by germline matching of the DNA, as TCRdb has none. Germline CDR1 and CDR2: GITISATS and ISYDGTV (reference sequence). The CDR3 length is 13 residues.

Worth noting for this clone: A far larger clone lies a single base away; this is likely a read error. Other DNA sequences in this specimen translate into the identical CDR3. As DNA, the CDR3 is TGTGCCACCTGGGATTCCCGTTATAAGAAACTCTTT. Protein: CATWDSRYKKLF. The rearrangement links TRGV4 to TRGJ1 or TRGJ2. As TCRdb names no J gene, one was assigned here on the basis of a DNA match to germline. CDR1 is EGSTGY, CDR2 YDSYTSSV, per germline. Trimming took 3 bases from V and 6 from J; bases not matched to a gene: 5. The CDR3 is 12 amino acids.

This clone was detected ten times or more. This chain links TRGV2 with TRGJP2. The J gene was missing in TCRdb and was found by matching the end of the DNA to germline. The CDR3 totals 15 residues. Trimming removed 0 bases from V and 5 bases from J; junction bases left unmatched: 6. Germline V gene lookup returns CDR1 EGSNGY and CDR2 YDSYNSKV. The CDR3 DNA reads TGTGCCACCTGGGACGGGCCTCGGAGTGATTGGATCAAGACGTTT. It specifies CATWDGPRSDWIKTF.

This clone was seen only a few times. TCRdb has a much larger clone's protein, which differs at residue 10 from the translation of this DNA, likely because of a read error; what is shown is the protein translated from the DNA. This sequence joins TRGV9 and TRGJP. TCRdb offers no J gene call, so here the DNA was matched to germline to obtain one. This CDR3 spans 17 amino acids. The germline CDR1 and CDR2 sequences are GITISATS and ISYDGTV (reference sequence). Written as DNA, the CDR3 is TGTGCCTTGTGGGAGGTGGTAATGGAGTCGGGCAAAAAAATCAAGGTATTT. Translation: CALWEVVMESGKKIKVF.

This clone came up a few times. TCRdb has a much larger clone's protein, which differs at residue 8 from the translation of this DNA, likely because of a read error; what is shown is the protein translated from the DNA. The V call is TRGV9, the J call TRGJ1 or TRGJ2. Because TCRdb records no J gene, it was assigned here through a match of the DNA to germline. J lost 9 bases, V lost 0 bases, and 8 bases had no gene match. This CDR3 region has 13 residues. CDR1 and CDR2 from the germline V gene are GITISATS and ISYDGTV (reference sequence). The CDR3 DNA reads as TGTGCCTTGTGGGAGGTGCAGAGTATTAAGAAACTCTTT. It codes for CALWEVQSIKKLF.

This clone was seen more than once but under ten times. For this DNA, TCRdb reports the protein of a much larger clone, which diverges at residue 11, most likely from a read error; the protein presented here is translated directly from the DNA. The V and J genes are TRGV3 and TRGJP2. The J gene was not available in TCRdb and was assigned here by matching the DNA to germline segments. CDR3 length: 14 amino acids. The germline V gene encodes CDR1 VTNTFY and CDR2 YDVSTARD (reference sequence). In DNA, the CDR3 is TGTGCCACCTGGGACAGTAGTAGTGATTGGGTCAAGACGTTT. Translated, it gives CATWDSSSDWVKTF.

The table lists this clone with many counts. CDR3 sequence reads: CATWDSRNYYKKLF. The CDR3 DNA follows: TGTGCCACCTGGGACAGCCGTAATTATTATAAGAAACTCTTT. The rearrangement joins TRGV3 to TRGJ1 or TRGJ2. V lost 1 base to trimming and J lost 1 base; unmatched junction nucleotides: 4. The germline V gene encodes CDR1 VTNTFY and CDR2 YDVSTARD (reference sequence). The CDR3 has 14 amino acids.

The chain uses TRGV5 and TRGJ1 or TRGJ2. In the absence of a J gene in TCRdb, the DNA was matched to germline to assign it here. After removal of 6 bases from V and 2 bases from J, the junction contained 10 bases not matched to a gene. In germline, CDR1 is VINAFY, CDR2 YDVSNSKD. CDR3 length: 14 amino acids. The CDR3 loop is CATWTAWDYYKKLF. DNA of the CDR3: TGTGCCACCTGGACGGCATGGGATTATTATAAGAAACTCTTT.